Included here is one TCR beta chain sequence, with context. Its antigen remains unidentified. No quality values exist for individual bases; no much larger clone is one base distant. In this study, sorted CD4+ and CD8+ T cells from the blood of healthy subjects and of severe aplastic anemia patients had their TCR repertoires deep-sequenced. Ficoll-Paque density gradient centrifugation was used to isolate peripheral blood mononuclear cells. Before DNA extraction, CD4+ and CD8+ T cells were sorted with FACS or magnetic beads. This sample was included in a study of CD8+CD57+ T cells in acquired aplastic anemia (dated by TCRdb to 2016 to 2019). Background for the entire study: DNA extracted from sorted CD4+ and CD8+ cells had a mean of roughly 3 ug, with a range of roughly 0.17 to 27.4 ug. An average of around 9.8 million reads for CD4+ cells and approximately 11 million reads for CD8+ cells was obtained from healthy donor samples. The full study reports these points: Around 30 CD8+ CDR3 sequences were shared between patients and controls but appeared highly expressed in patients and within their immunodominant clones. No significant difference in CD8+ Simpson's diversity was found between patients and healthy controls (P=0.060).

Profiling of TCR beta VDJ combinations and CDR3 sequences used genomic DNA as the template. An Illumina HiSeq 2000 was used for TCR repertoire sequencing. Under the source paper's analysis protocol: Repertoires were assessed using TRBV/TRBJ rearrangement plots, CDR3 size and DJ length profiles, and Simpson's diversity index. Whichever DNA sequence was most abundant in the deep sequencing data was defined as the immunodominant clone. CDR3 amino acid sequences were screened for sharing across subjects and compared with published repertoires and the VDJdb database. The raw public reads went through TCRdb reprocessing: fastp at Q25, MiXCR clone calling, in-frame beta chains kept. Rows are combined by CDR3 protein, so each entry shows the most common genes and DNA. TCRdb's processing, not the study's, gives the V and J calls here. Present in this sample are approximately 65,000 distinct CDR3 sequences, 55% of which were seen just once. The ten largest clones take up 2% to 2.5% of the sample.

For this chain, trimming is 4 bases at the V end and 5 bases at the J end, and the number of junction bases without a gene match is 2. The CDR3 sequence holds 15 residues, the cysteine and phenylalanine included. Kept here is only the CDR3 DNA, which spans 45 bases and is read in frame from base 1. Sequencing used sorted CD4+, CD8+, or CD8+CD57+ T cells (not recorded which) from PBMCs. The sequence joins TRBV12-3 or TRBV12-4 to TRBJ1-6; 10 central bases correspond to TRBD1. The receptor comes from a human donor in good health, serving as a control. The nucleotide sequence is given as TGTGCCAGCAGTTCGGGGACAGGGGATAATTCACCCCTCCACTTT. Translation gives CASSSGTGDNSPLHF.